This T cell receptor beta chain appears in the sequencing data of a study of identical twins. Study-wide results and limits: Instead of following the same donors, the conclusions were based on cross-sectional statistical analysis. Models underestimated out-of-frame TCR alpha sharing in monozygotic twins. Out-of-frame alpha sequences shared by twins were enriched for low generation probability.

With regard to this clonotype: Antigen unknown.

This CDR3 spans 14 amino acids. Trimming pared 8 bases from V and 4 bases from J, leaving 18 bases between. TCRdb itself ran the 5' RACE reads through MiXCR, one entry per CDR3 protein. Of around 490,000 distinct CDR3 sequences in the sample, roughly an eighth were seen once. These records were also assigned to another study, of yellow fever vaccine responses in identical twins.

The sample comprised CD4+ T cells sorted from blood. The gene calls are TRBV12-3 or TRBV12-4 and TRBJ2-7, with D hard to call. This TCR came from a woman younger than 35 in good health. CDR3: CASADMGNSYEQYF. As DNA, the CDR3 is TGTGCCAGCGCAGACATGGGGAATTCTTACGAGCAGTACTTC.